These T cell receptor beta chains were read from a single sample in a study of T cells after posttransplantation cyclophosphamide. This table comes from immunoSEQ multiplex PCR, and its TCRdb copy is limited to in-frame clones, with some not included. The sample was found to contain 40,000 or so clones, and every one recurs. The sequenced sample was PBMCs. These receptors were taken from a man aged 25-45 years in good health and a related stem cell transplant donor. CDR3s include the opening cysteine and the closing phenylalanine or tryptophan. D genes are given only for firm matches. Clone size is shown for a subset of rows, as once, few, many or a class of expanded clone.

j_gene,len,abundance,d_gene,v_gene,CDR3nt,CDR3aa
TRBJ1-6,13,many,.,TRBV7-9,TGTGCCAGCAGCGTACAGCAGGCAACACCCCTCCACTTT,CASSVQQATPLHF
TRBJ2-2,15,few,TRBD1,TRBV11-3,TGTGCCAGCAGCCGCCGGGACAGGGGCACCGGGGAGCTGTTTTTT,CASSRRDRGTGELFF
TRBJ1-4,15,many,TRBD1,TRBV28,TGTGCCAGCAGCCGGCCGGGACAGAGGGGTGAAAAACTGTTTTTT,CASSRPGQRGEKLFF
TRBJ2-2,16,many,TRBD1,TRBV6-6,TGTGCCAGCATCCCGGGGGGACAGGGGGGATGGGGGGAGCTGTTTTTT,CASIPGGQGGWGELFF
TRBJ1-2,14,many,TRBD1,TRBV12-3/TRBV12-4,TGTGCCAGCAGTCCCGAACAGGGGGTTGGCGGCTACACCTTC,CASSPEQGVGGYTF
TRBJ2-5,12,many,TRBD1,TRBV6-6,TGTGCCACGACAGGGAGACAAGAGACCCAGTACTTC,CATTGRQETQYF
TRBJ2-2,17,many,.,TRBV15,TGTGCCACCAGCAGAGATTCGGCGGGGACGAACACCGGGGAGCTGTTTTTT,CATSRDSAGTNTGELFF
TRBJ1-1,14,many,TRBD1,TRBV5-1,TGCGCCAGCAGCTTGGGAGGGGGCAACACTGAAGCTTTCTTT,CASSLGGGNTEAFF
TRBJ2-1,16,many,TRBD2,TRBV5-4,TGTGCCAGCAGCTTGCTTTTCGGGGGGGCCAACAATGAGCAGTTCTTC,CASSLLFGGANNEQFF
TRBJ1-3,15,many,TRBD1,TRBV7-8,TGTGCCAGCAGCTCCGGACAGGGTAGTGGAAACACCATATATTTT,CASSSGQGSGNTIYF
TRBJ2-5,18,many,.,TRBV7-3,TGTGCCAGCAGCTCCCGAGGGCGGGGCGGGGACCTCCAAGAGACCCAGTACTTC,CASSSRGRGGDLQETQYF
TRBJ2-5,17,few,TRBD2,TRBV7-2,TGTGCCAGCAGCTTATCTCGCGGGGGGATGTACCAAGAGACCCAGTACTTC,CASSLSRGGMYQETQYF
TRBJ2-3,14,.,.,TRBV9,TGTGCCAGCAGCGTAGGAGACTGGACAGATACGCAGTATTTT,CASSVGDWTDTQYF
TRBJ1-4,14,many,.,TRBV18,TGTGCCAGCTCACCACCGGGCAGGGGTGAAAAACTGTTTTTT,CASSPPGRGEKLFF
TRBJ1-1,15,many,.,TRBV7-9,TGTGCCAGCAGCTTATCAGACCTCTCGGGGACTGAAGCTTTCTTT,CASSLSDLSGTEAFF
TRBJ2-1,16,many,TRBD1,TRBV27,TGTGCCAGCAGTTCCCTACCGGGACAGGCGTACAATGAGCAGTTCTTC,CASSSLPGQAYNEQFF
TRBJ1-1,14,many,.,TRBV7-9,TGTGCCAGCAGCTTTCTGCCCGAAGGCACTGAAGCTTTCTTT,CASSFLPEGTEAFF
TRBJ2-6,19,few,TRBD1,TRBV7-3,TGTGCCAGCAGCCTACAGGGGGCCCTTCCCTTTGCTGGGGCCAACGTCCTGACTTTC,CASSLQGALPFAGANVLTF
TRBJ2-5,14,many,.,TRBV11-2,TGTGCCAGCAGTAGCCGTCGAAGCCAAGAGACCCAGTACTTC,CASSSRRSQETQYF
TRBJ2-3,15,many,TRBD2,TRBV9,TGTGCCAGCAGCATCCTAGCGGGAGTCACAGATACGCAGTATTTT,CASSILAGVTDTQYF
TRBJ2-1,15,many,.,TRBV10-3,TGTGCCATCAGTGAATCGGGTAGCTCCTACAATGAGCAGTTCTTC,CAISESGSSYNEQFF
TRBJ2-5,15,few,.,TRBV28,TGTGCCAGCAGCCCTACAGGGCCGCAGGGAGAGACCCAGTACTTC,CASSPTGPQGETQYF
TRBJ2-5,13,many,.,TRBV5-4,TGTGCCAGCAGCTTGGCCTACGGAGAGACCCAGTACTTC,CASSLAYGETQYF
TRBJ2-3,14,.,.,TRBV11-2,TGTGCCAGCAGCTTAACTAAGGGCACAGATACGCAGTATTTT,CASSLTKGTDTQYF
TRBJ1-1,13,many,.,TRBV7-3,TGTGCCAGCAGCCCCAGGATGAACACTGAAGCTTTCTTT,CASSPRMNTEAFF
TRBJ2-7,13,many,TRBD1,TRBV24-1,TGTGCCACCAGTGATGGGACAGGGTGGAAGCAGTACTTC,CATSDGTGWKQYF
TRBJ2-7,15,many,TRBD1,TRBV7-2,TGTGCCAGCAGCAAGAAAAGACAGGGACCCTACGAGCAGTACTTC,CASSKKRQGPYEQYF
TRBJ1-5,15,few,TRBD1,TRBV25-1,TGTGCCAGCAGTGGCGGACAGGGGGCATATCAGCCCCAGCATTTT,CASSGGQGAYQPQHF
TRBJ2-4,15,many,TRBD1,TRBV5-1,TGCGCCAGCAGCTTGAGGACAGGGGTACAAAACATTCAGTACTTC,CASSLRTGVQNIQYF
TRBJ1-6,14,many,.,TRBV27,TGTGCCAGCCGGGGGAGCGTAGGTAATTCACCCCTCCACTTT,CASRGSVGNSPLHF
TRBJ1-1,15,many,.,TRBV5-8,TGTGCCAGCAGCCCGGGGTCCCGGACGGACACTGAAGCTTTCTTT,CASSPGSRTDTEAFF
TRBJ1-3,14,many,.,TRBV7-2,TGTGCCAGCAGCCCCCAGGGGTACGGAAACACCATATATTTT,CASSPQGYGNTIYF
TRBJ2-5,13,many,.,TRBV2,TGTGCCAGCAGTTCATCAGGGAGAGAGACCCAGTACTTC,CASSSSGRETQYF
TRBJ2-2,14,few,.,TRBV9,TGTGCCAGCAGCGTAGGACAGGCCACCGGGGAGCTGTTTTTT,CASSVGQATGELFF
TRBJ1-3,17,.,.,TRBV9,TGTGCCAGCAGCTCCCCCAGGGCGTTCAGCTCTGGAAACACCATATATTTT,CASSSPRAFSSGNTIYF
TRBJ1-6,18,many,TRBD1,TRBV2,TGTGCCAGCAGGCCTTCCCCGGGGACAGGCTCCTATAATTCACCCCTCCACTTT,CASRPSPGTGSYNSPLHF
TRBJ2-3,14,few,TRBD2,TRBV5-1,TGCGCCAGCAGCTTTTGGGGGGGGGCAGATACGCAGTATTTT,CASSFWGGADTQYF
TRBJ1-6,13,many,.,TRBV2,TGTGCCAGCACCCCCCAGGAGAATTCACCCCTCCACTTT,CASTPQENSPLHF
TRBJ2-3,17,.,TRBD2,TRBV9,TGTGCCAGCAGCTCGAGCCCAAGCGGGGGGCCCACAGATACGCAGTATTTT,CASSSSPSGGPTDTQYF
TRBJ2-3,15,few,.,TRBV11-2,TGTGCCAGCAGCCCCTTTCCGCAGGGTGGCGATACGCAGTATTTT,CASSPFPQGGDTQYF
TRBJ1-2,14,many,.,TRBV11-2,TGTGCCAGCAGCCCCTATGGGGCCTCGGCTGGCTACACCTTC,CASSPYGASAGYTF
TRBJ1-4,14,many,.,TRBV19,TGTGCCAGTAGTACCAAGGCCCTTAATGAAAAACTGTTTTTT,CASSTKALNEKLFF
TRBJ2-7,17,many,TRBD1,TRBV4-1,TGCGCCAGCAGCCTGCCGGTACCGGGACAGGGGAGATCCGAGCAGTACTTC,CASSLPVPGQGRSEQYF
TRBJ2-5,14,.,TRBD2,TRBV6-1,TGTGCCAGCACCCCCGGGGGGGCCGCGGAGACCCAGTACTTC,CASTPGGAAETQYF
TRBJ2-5,12,few,.,TRBV5-1,TGCGCCAGCAGCTTGCCCAAAGAGACCCAGTACTTC,CASSLPKETQYF
TRBJ2-1,15,many,.,TRBV28,TGTGCCAGCAGTTTATCCGGGGGTTCTGCCAATGAGCAGTTCTTC,CASSLSGGSANEQFF
TRBJ1-2,12,many,.,TRBV4-3,TGCGCCAGCAGCCAGGCCAACTATGGCTACACCTTC,CASSQANYGYTF
TRBJ1-1,14,many,.,TRBV6-1,TGTGCCAGCAGTGGGAGGGACATCGGGTCTGAAGCTTTCTTT,CASSGRDIGSEAFF
TRBJ1-2,13,many,.,TRBV19,TGTGCCAGTAGTATGGGGGGGCCGTATGGCTACACCTTC,CASSMGGPYGYTF
TRBJ2-5,14,many,.,TRBV6-6,TGTGCCAGCAAGGGGAGGGGGTCCCAAGAGACCCAGTACTTC,CASKGRGSQETQYF
TRBJ2-1,15,many,.,TRBV6-5,TGTGCCAGCAGTTACTCATCAGTCAGGGACAATGAGCAGTTCTTC,CASSYSSVRDNEQFF
TRBJ2-7,14,many,.,TRBV6-2/TRBV6-3,TGTGCCAGCAGTTACCGGTGGGCCACCTACGAGCAGTACTTC,CASSYRWATYEQYF
TRBJ2-3,16,medium-sized,TRBD2,TRBV6-4,TGTGCCAGCAGTGACTCGAGCGGGGGGAGCACAGATACGCAGTATTTT,CASSDSSGGSTDTQYF
TRBJ2-1,15,many,.,TRBV9,TGTGCCAGCAGCGTAGAGGGTACCACCTACAATGAGCAGTTCTTC,CASSVEGTTYNEQFF
TRBJ1-2,13,.,.,TRBV7-2,TGTGCCAGCAGCTTAATACAGACCTATGGCTACACCTTC,CASSLIQTYGYTF
TRBJ2-7,13,many,TRBD1,TRBV6-2/TRBV6-3,TGTGCCAGCACCCGGGACAGGGGAAGCGAGCAGTACTTC,CASTRDRGSEQYF
TRBJ2-5,16,few,TRBD2,TRBV11-3,TGTGCCAGCAGCCCGATAGCGGGGGCCTTACAAGAGACCCAGTACTTC,CASSPIAGALQETQYF
TRBJ1-6,14,many,.,TRBV28,TGTGCCAGCAGCCCCGGGACACTTAATTCACCCCTCCACTTT,CASSPGTLNSPLHF
TRBJ1-1,15,many,.,TRBV7-8,TGTGCCAGCAGCTTAGCCCAGGGAGTGAACACTGAAGCTTTCTTT,CASSLAQGVNTEAFF